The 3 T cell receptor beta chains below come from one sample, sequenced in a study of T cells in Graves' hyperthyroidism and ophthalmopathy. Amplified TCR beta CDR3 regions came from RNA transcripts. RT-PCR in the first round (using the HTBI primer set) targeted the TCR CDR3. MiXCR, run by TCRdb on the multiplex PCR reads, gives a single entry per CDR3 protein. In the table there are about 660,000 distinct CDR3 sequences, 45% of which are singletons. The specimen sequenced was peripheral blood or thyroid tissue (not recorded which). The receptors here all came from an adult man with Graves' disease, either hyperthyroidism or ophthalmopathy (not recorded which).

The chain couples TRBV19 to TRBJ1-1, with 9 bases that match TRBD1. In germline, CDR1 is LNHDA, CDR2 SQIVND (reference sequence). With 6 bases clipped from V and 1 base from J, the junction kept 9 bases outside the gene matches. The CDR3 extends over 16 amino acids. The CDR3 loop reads CASRPAGQGANTEAFF. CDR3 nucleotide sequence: TGTGCCAGTAGGCCGGCGGGACAGGGCGCGAACACTGAAGCTTTCTTT.

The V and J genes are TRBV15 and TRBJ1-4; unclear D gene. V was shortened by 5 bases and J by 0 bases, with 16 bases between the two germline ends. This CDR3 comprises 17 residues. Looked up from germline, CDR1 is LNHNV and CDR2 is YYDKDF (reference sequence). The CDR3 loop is CATSSRTTSTTNEKLFF. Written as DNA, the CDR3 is TGTGCCACCAGCTCACGAACTACGAGTACAACTAATGAAAAACTGTTTTTT.

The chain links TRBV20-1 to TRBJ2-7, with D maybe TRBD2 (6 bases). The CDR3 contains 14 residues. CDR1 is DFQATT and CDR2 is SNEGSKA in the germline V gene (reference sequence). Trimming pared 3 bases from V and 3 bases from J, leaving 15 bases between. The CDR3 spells CSASLSQGLYEQYF. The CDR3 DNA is TGCAGTGCTAGTCTTTCGCAGGGACTCTACGAGCAGTACTTC.